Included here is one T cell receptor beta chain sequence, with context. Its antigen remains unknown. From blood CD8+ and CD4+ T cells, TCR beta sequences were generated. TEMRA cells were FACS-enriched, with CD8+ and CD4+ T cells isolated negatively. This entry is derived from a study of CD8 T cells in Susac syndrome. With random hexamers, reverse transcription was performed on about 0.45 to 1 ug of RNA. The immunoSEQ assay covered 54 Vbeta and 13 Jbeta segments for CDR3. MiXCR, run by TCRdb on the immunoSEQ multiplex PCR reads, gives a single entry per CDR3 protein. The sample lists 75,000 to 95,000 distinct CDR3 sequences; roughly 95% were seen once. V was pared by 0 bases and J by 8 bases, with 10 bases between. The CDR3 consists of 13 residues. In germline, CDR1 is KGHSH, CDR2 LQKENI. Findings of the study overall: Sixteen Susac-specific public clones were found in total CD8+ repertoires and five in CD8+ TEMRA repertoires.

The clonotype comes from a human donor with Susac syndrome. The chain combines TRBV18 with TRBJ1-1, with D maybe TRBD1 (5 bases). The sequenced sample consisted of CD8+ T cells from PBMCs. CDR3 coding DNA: TGTGCCAGCTCACCACCGATCAGGGCAGAAGCTTTCTTT. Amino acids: CASSPPIRAEAFF.